This record looks at one T cell receptor (beta chain) sequence and its context. The sample is drawn from a study of cytomegalovirus exposure and HLA in healthy donors. The PCR ran on 60 Vbeta and 13 Jbeta primers. Here immunoSEQ multiplex PCR was the method, and the copy in TCRdb shows in-frame clones only, minus some. The table records a few hundred thousand clones, 80% to 90% of them present only once. V trimming: 3 bases; J trimming: 12 bases; junction bases outside the gene matches: 13. The CDR3 length is 16 residues. The V gene's germline CDR1 is MNHNS and CDR2 SASEGT. The source material was PBMCs. The rearrangement joins TRBV6-1 to TRBJ2-6, with 8 positions matching TRBD1. The sequence was obtained from a young man in good health and CMV-seronegative. CDR3 amino acids: CASSEATGVPPSVLTF. The CDR3 DNA reads TGTGCCAGCAGTGAGGCGACAGGGGTACCACCTAGCGTCCTGACTTTC.